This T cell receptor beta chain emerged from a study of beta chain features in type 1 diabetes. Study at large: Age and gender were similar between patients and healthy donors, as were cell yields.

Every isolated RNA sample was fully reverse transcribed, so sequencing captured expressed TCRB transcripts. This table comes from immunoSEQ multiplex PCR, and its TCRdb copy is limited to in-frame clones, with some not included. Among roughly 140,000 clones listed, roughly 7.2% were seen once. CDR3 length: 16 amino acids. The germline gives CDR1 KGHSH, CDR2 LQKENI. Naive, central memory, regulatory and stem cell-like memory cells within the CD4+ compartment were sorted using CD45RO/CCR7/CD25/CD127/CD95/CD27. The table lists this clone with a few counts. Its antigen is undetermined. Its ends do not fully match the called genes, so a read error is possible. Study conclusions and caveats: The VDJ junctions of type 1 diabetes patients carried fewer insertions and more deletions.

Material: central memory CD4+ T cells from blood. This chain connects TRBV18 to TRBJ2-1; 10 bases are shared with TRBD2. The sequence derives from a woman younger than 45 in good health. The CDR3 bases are TGTGCCAGCTCACCACAGGCTAGCGGGAGCCCTGCGGGAAAACTCTTC. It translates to CASSPQASGSPAGKLF.